The rows below give T cell receptor beta chains drawn from one sample of a study of blood T cell repertoires in COVID-19. Profiling relied on immunoSEQ multiplex PCR, and the TCRdb table lists in-frame clones only, not all of them. The table records over 85,000 clones, 84% of them present only once. Material for sequencing was peripheral blood. The source of these receptors is a man in his sixties with acute or convalescent COVID-19. Both conserved end residues are trimmed from each CDR3. The order of the fields is V gene, J gene, CDR3 protein.

>TRBV27|TRBJ1-5
ASRVTGGQPQH
>TRBV28|TRBJ1-6
ASSFTQTGEYNSPLH
>TRBV7-9|TRBJ1-4
ASSRRATNEKLF
>TRBV7-2|TRBJ2-2
ASSSRPGGHTGELF
>TRBV7-9|TRBJ2-5
ASSSEYGLQETQY
>TRBV11-1|TRBJ1-2
ASSRPGQSYGYT
>TRBV10-3|TRBJ1-1
AIKLGAENTEAF
>TRBV2|TRBJ1-5
ASSEARLTNQPQH
>TRBV19|TRBJ2-5
ASMGTGGIRETQY
>TRBV6-5|TRBJ2-2
ASRRSANTGELF
>TRBV2|TRBJ1-4
ASRRGQPGLEKLF
>TRBV6-2/TRBV6-3|TRBJ1-1
ASSYWEGSTEAF
>TRBV7-9|TRBJ2-5
ASSSRGIVETQY
>TRBV7-8|TRBJ2-3
ASRGQGPDTQY
>TRBV7-6|TRBJ2-2
ASSPSGGAVGELF
>TRBV6-5|TRBJ2-2
ASRDLTGAGELF
>TRBV28|TRBJ1-6
ASGGQATRPLH
>TRBV6-5|TRBJ1-2
ASTPRGSANYGYT
>TRBV27|TRBJ2-5
ASRAGKETQY
>TRBV10-3|TRBJ2-5
AIRAGQETQY
>TRBV5-1|TRBJ1-6
ASSLMGQYNSPLH
>TRBV28|TRBJ1-2
ASSSWDDSRYGYT
>TRBV2|TRBJ1-6
ACYRGSYNSPLH
>TRBV28|TRBJ2-7
ASSIETGFREQY
>TRBV6-5|TRBJ2-3
ASSYFGTGWGDTQY
>TRBV6-5|TRBJ1-5
ASRSRSNQPQH
>TRBV28|TRBJ2-3
ASSLAGSPDTQY
>TRBV29-1|TRBJ2-2
SVERDTGELF
>TRBV5-5|TRBJ1-2
ASSRNENYGYT
>TRBV27|TRBJ1-3
ASSRTGDGGNTIY
>TRBV19|TRBJ1-1
ASNSQGGNTEAF
>TRBV12-3/TRBV12-4|TRBJ2-5
ASRLRGETQY
>TRBV2|TRBJ2-3
ASRDLAGERADTQY
>TRBV29-1|TRBJ2-3
SVGGRGLDTQY
>TRBV28|TRBJ2-7
ASVRGYPYEQY
>TRBV5-4|TRBJ1-2
ASSEQGARGGYT
>TRBV2|TRBJ2-1
ASSRDRRYNEQF
>TRBV29-1|TRBJ1-2
SVSGQGTGYT
>TRBV5-1|TRBJ2-2
ASSSSPIGNTGELF
>TRBV27|TRBJ2-1
ASRGHSYNEQF
>TRBV4-2|TRBJ1-1
ASSQVAQGANTEAF
>TRBV10-3|TRBJ2-1
ATQTGGGEQF
>TRBV10-3|TRBJ2-5
AISIGVKGETQY
>TRBV7-9|TRBJ2-2
ASPSREFRGTGELF
>TRBV28|TRBJ1-2
ASSLGDRGFYT
>TRBV9|TRBJ2-7
ASSPGTGPNYEQY
>TRBV5-5|TRBJ2-3
ASSALAGVSDTQY
>TRBV5-1|TRBJ2-1
ASSLGRTGYNEQF
>TRBV6-5|TRBJ1-4
ASRDPGGQEKLF
>TRBV19|TRBJ2-5
ASSMGLGSQETQY
>TRBV7-9|TRBJ1-4
ASSPQTGVGEKLF
>TRBV6-5|TRBJ1-3
ASSPRDRGVHTIY
>TRBV6-1|TRBJ2-7
ASSDKTGLSYEQY